This T cell receptor beta chain was retrieved from a study of OX40 agonist ivuxolimab in advanced cancers. Turning to the overall study: Ivuxolimab was an agonistic, fully human IgG2 monoclonal antibody directed against OX40 (CD134), a costimulatory receptor. Intravenous ivuxolimab was administered to patients every 2 weeks at six dose levels: 0.01, 0.1, 0.3, 1.5, 3 and 10 mg/kg. Of the approximately 54 dose-escalation patients, hepatocellular carcinoma was present in 19, melanoma in approximately 15, renal cell carcinoma in 9 and head and neck cancer in 9. The dose-escalation cohort was roughly 83% male with a mean age of around 64 years, ranging from roughly 23 to 79. Patients were allowed to have had prior anti-PD-1, anti-PD-L1 or anti-CTLA-4 therapy, and approximately 39% of the dose-escalation patients had been treated with checkpoint inhibitors. Three dose-escalation patients achieved partial responses, one with hepatocellular carcinoma and two with cutaneous melanoma. Peripheral TCRbeta sequencing aimed to test whether ivuxolimab altered TCR sequence diversity and caused clonal T-cell expansion. The paper reports the monotherapy dose-escalation portion (N of about 47 patients) of the phase I ivuxolimab trial. General study outcomes and caveats: The antigen specificity of the peripheral T cells that underwent clonal expansion was not determined. In partial responders in the 0.1-3.0 mg/kg groups, normalized peripheral clonal expansion was found to be among the lowest, especially among CD8+ T cells. Clonal expansion of both CD4+ and CD8+ blood T cells was observed from baseline to week 6 at doses 0.1 to 3.0 mg/kg. Low levels of normalized T-cell clonal expansion were also seen in some patients who did not respond. After ivuxolimab, more expanded clones were found on average in CD8+ T cells than in CD4+ T cells.

To sequence the TCRbeta CDR3 region, genomic DNA was isolated from the sorted cells. TCRbeta CDR3 regions were sequenced using the immunoSEQ Assay. TCRdb mirrors the immuneACCESS table, restricted to in-frame sequences. Some clones are absent from its copies; in checked studies, under half trace to an unresolved V gene, and the reason for the others is unknown. In this sample the table shows some 86,000 clones, roughly 87% of which occur a single time. About 1.3% of the sample is held by the ten biggest clonotypes. As concerns this clone: What this receptor recognizes is not known. Within one base of it there is no much larger clone, and no base qualities were kept.

The trial excluded patients who had a history of autoimmune disease or who were on systemic immunosuppression. Peripheral blood for TCR sequencing was collected from all dose cohorts at baseline, on cycle 4 day 1, and on cycle 7 day 1. Samples came from an open-label, multicenter, first-in-human phase I dose-escalation trial of ivuxolimab. Adults with locally advanced or metastatic melanoma, renal cell, hepatocellular, or head and neck squamous cell carcinoma were enrolled in the trial. CD4+ and CD8+ T cells were sorted separately from peripheral blood before TCR sequencing. CDR1 and CDR2 (SGHRS, YFSETQ) derive from the germline V gene. From the cysteine through the phenylalanine, the CDR3 covers 18 amino acids. The sequence is cut down to CDR3 DNA, 54 bases in frame from base 1. V ends up 0 bases short and J 3 bases short, with an unmatched junction base count of 9.

The sequence was collected from an adult with an advanced solid tumor such as melanoma, head and neck, liver or kidney cancer. The rearranged chain carries TRBV5-1 and TRBJ1-2; TRBD1 matches 12 bases in the middle. The material was CD4+ or CD8+ T cells sorted from blood, obtained in a trial of the OX40 agonist ivuxolimab. The CDR3 in this case is CASSLGGTGGGIDYGYTF. The DNA sequence is given as TGCGCCAGCAGCTTGGGCGGGACAGGGGGCGGAATCGACTATGGCTACACCTTC.